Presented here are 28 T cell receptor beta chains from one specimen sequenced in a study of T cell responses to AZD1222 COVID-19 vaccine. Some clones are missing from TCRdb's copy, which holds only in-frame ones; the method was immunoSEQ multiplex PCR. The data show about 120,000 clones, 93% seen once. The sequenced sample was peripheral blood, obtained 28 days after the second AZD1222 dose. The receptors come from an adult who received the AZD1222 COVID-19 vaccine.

For the CDR3, the DNA is TGTGCCAGCAGTTCCCCCGGGACAGCTTATGGCTACACCTTC. Amino acid sequence: CASSSPGTAYGYTF. The chain has TRBV6-5 and TRBJ1-2, with 7 bases that match TRBD1. Per germline, CDR1 MNHEY and CDR2 SVGAGI. The length of the CDR3 is 14 residues. After removal of 4 bases from V and 5 bases from J, the junction contained 7 bases not matched to a gene.

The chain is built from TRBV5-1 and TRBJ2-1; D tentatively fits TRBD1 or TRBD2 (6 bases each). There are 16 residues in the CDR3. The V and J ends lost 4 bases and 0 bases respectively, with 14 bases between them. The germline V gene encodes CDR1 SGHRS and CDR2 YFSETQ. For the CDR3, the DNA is TGCGCCAGCAGCCCGAGGGGGGCAAGCTCCTACAATGAGCAGTTCTTC. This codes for CASSPRGASSYNEQFF.

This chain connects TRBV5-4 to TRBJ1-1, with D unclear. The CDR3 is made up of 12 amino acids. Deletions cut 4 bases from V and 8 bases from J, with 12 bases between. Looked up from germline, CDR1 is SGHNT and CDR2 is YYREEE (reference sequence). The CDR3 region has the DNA TGTGCCAGCAGCCTGGTCTCCACAGAAGCTTTCTTT. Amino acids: CASSLVSTEAFF.

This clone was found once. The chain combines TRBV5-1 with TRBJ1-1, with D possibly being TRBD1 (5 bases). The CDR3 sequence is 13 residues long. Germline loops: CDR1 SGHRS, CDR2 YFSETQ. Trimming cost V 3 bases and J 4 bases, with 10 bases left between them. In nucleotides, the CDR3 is TGCGCCAGCAGCTCCAGGGCGGGCACTGAAGCTTTCTTT. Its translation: CASSSRAGTEAFF.

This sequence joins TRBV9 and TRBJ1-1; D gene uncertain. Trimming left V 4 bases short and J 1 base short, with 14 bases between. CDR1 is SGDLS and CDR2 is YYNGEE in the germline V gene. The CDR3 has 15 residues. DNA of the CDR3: TGTGCCAGCAGCCCTGTAGGTTGGGGGAACACTGAAGCTTTCTTT. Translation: CASSPVGWGNTEAFF. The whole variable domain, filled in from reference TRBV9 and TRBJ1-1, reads DSGVTQTPKHLITATGQRVTLRCSPRSGDLSVYWYQQSLDQGLQFLIQYYNGEERAKGNILERFSAQQFPDLHSELNLSSLELGDSALYFCASSPVGWGNTEAFFGQGTRLTVV.

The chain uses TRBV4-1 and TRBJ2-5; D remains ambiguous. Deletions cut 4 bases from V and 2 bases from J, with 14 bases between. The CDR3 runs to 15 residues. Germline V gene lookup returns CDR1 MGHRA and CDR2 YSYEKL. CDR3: CASSLSLGGQETQYF. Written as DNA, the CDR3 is TGCGCCAGCAGCCTGAGCCTGGGCGGTCAAGAGACCCAGTACTTC.

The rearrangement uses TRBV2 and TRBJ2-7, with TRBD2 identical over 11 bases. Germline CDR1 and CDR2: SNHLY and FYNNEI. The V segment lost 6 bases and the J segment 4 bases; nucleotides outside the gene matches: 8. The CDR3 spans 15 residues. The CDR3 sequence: CASSLTSGRVYEQYF. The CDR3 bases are TGTGCCAGCAGCCTCACTAGCGGGAGAGTGTACGAGCAGTACTTC. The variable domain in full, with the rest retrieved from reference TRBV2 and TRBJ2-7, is EPEVTQTPSHQVTQMGQEVILRCVPISNHLYFYWYRQILGQKVEFLVSFYNNEISEKSEIFDDQFSVERPDGSNFTLKIRSTKLEDSAMYFCASSLTSGRVYEQYFGPGTRLTVT.

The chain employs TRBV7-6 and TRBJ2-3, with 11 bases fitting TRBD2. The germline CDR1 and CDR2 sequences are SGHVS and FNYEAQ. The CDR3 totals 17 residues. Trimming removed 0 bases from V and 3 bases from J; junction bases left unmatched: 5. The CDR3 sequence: CASSLATSGDETDTQYF. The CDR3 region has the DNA TGTGCCAGCAGCTTAGCGACTAGCGGGGATGAGACAGATACGCAGTATTTT.

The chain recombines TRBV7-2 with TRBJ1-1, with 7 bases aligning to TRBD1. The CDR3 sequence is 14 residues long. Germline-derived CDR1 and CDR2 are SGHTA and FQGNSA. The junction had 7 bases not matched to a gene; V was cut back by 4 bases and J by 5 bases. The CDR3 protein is CASSSRQGRTEAFF. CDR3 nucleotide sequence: TGTGCCAGCAGCTCTCGACAGGGTAGGACTGAAGCTTTCTTT.

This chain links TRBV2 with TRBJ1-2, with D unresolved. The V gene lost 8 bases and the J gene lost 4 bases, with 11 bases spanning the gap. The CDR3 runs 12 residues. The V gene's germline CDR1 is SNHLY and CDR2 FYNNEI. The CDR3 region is CASAPGIYGYTF. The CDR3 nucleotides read TGTGCCAGCGCACCCGGGATCTATGGCTACACCTTC.

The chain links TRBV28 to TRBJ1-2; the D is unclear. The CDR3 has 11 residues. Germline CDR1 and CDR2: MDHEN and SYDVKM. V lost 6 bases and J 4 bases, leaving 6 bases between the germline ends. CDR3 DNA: TGTGCCAGCAGCCAGGTCTATGGCTACACCTTC. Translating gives CASSQVYGYTF.

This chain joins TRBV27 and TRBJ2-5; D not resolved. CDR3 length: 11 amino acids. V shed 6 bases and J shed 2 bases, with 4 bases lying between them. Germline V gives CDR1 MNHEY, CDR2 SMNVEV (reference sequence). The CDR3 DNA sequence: TGTGCCAGCAGGCAACAAGAGACCCAGTACTTC. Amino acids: CASRQQETQYF.

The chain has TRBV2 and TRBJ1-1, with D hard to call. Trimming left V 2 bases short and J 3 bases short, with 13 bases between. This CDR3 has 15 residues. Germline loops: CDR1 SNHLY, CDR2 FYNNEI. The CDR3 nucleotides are TGTGCCAGCAGTGAAATTGTTTATTCGGACACTGAAGCTTTCTTT. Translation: CASSEIVYSDTEAFF.

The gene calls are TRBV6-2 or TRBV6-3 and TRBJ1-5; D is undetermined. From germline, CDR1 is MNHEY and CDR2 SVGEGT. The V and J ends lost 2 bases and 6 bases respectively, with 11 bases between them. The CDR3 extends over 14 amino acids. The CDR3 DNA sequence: TGTGCCAGCAGTTACGGGCCGAGCGGTCAGCCCCAGCATTTT. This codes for CASSYGPSGQPQHF.

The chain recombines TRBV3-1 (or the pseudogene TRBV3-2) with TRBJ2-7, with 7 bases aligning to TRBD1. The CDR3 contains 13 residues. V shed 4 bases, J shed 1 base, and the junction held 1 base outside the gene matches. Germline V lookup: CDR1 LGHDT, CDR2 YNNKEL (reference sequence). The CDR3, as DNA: TGTGCCAGCAGCCTGACAGGGTCCTACGAGCAGTACTTC. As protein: CASSLTGSYEQYF.

As DNA, the CDR3 is TGCGCCAGCAGCTTTACGACTAGCGGGGGACAAGAGACCCAGTACTTC. It encodes CASSFTTSGGQETQYF. The chain is built from TRBV5-1 and TRBJ2-5; 12 positions agree with TRBD2. V dropped 2 bases and J dropped 2; count of bases not matched to a gene: 4. The CDR3 runs 16 residues. CDR1 and CDR2 (germline): SGHRS, YFSETQ.

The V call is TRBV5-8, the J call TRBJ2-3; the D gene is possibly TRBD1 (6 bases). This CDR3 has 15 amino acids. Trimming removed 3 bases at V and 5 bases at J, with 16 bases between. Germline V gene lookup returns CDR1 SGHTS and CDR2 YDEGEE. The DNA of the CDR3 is TGTGCCAGCAGCTACGGACAGTTAGTCGTAGATACGCAGTATTTT. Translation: CASSYGQLVVDTQYF.

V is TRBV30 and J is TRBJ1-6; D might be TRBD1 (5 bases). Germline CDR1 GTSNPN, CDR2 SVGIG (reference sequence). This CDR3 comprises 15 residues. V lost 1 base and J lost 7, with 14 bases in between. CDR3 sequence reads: CAWSGQGPWNSPLHF. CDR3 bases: TGTGCCTGGAGTGGGCAGGGCCCGTGGAATTCACCCCTCCACTTT.

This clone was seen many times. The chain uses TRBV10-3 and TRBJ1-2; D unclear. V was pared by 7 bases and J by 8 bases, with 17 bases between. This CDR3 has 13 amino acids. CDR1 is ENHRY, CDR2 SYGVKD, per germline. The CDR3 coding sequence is TGTGCCATCAACGCGGGTTCATCTGGCGGCTACACCTTC. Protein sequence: CAINAGSSGGYTF.

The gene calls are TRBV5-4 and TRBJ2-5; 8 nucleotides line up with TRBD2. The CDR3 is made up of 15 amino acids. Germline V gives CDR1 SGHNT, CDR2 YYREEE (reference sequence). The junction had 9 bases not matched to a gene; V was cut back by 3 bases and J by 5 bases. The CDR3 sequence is CASSSEIRGGETQYF. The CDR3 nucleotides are TGTGCCAGCAGCTCGGAGATTCGGGGGGGGGAGACCCAGTACTTC.

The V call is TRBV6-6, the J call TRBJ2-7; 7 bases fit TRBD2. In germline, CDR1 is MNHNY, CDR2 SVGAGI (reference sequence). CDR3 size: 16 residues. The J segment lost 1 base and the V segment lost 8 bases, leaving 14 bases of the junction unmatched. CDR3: CASGVTSSGISYEQYF. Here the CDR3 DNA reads TGTGCCAGCGGAGTCACCTCTAGCGGTATTTCCTACGAGCAGTACTTC.

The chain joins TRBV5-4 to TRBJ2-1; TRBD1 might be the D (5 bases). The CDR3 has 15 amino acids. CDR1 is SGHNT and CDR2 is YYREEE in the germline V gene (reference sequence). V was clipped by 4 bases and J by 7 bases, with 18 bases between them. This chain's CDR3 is CASSPTGQKGNEQFF. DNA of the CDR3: TGTGCCAGCAGCCCCACGGGCCAAAAGGGGAATGAGCAGTTCTTC.

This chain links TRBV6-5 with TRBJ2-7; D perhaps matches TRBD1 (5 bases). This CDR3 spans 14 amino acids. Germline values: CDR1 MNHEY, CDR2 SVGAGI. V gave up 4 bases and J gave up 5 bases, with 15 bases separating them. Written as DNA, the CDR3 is TGTGCCAGCAGTTCCCAGACAGCTTACGACGAGCAGTACTTC. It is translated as CASSSQTAYDEQYF.

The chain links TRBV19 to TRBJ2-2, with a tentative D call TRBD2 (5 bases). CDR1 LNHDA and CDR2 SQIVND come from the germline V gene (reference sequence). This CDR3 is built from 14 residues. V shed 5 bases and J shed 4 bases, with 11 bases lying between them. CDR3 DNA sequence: TGTGCCAGTAGTCAAGCGGTTCTCACCGGGGAGCTGTTTTTT. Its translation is CASSQAVLTGELFF.

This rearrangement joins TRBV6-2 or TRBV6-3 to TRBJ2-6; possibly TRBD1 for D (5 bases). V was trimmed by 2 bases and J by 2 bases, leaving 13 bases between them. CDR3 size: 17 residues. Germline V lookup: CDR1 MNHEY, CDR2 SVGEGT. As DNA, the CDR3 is TGTGCCAGCAGTTACCGCTATGACAGAGCTGGGGCCAACGTCCTGACTTTC. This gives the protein CASSYRYDRAGANVLTF.

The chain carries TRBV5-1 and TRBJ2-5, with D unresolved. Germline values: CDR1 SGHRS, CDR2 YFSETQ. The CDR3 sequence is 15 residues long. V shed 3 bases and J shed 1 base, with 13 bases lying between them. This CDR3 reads CASSSNTVFQETQYF. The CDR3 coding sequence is TGCGCCAGCAGCTCGAACACAGTATTCCAAGAGACCCAGTACTTC. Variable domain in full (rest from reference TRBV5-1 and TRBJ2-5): KAGVTQTPRYLIKTRGQQVTLSCSPISGHRSVSWYQQTPGQGLQFLFEYFSETQRNKGNFPGRFSGRQFSNSRSEMNVSTLELGDSALYLCASSSNTVFQETQYFGPGTRLLVL.

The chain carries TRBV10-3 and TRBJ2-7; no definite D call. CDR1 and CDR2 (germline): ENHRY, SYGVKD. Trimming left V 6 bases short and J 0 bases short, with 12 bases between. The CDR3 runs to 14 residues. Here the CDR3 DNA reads TGTGCCATCAGCGTGTCAGCGAGCTCCTACGAGCAGTACTTC. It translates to CAISVSASSYEQYF.

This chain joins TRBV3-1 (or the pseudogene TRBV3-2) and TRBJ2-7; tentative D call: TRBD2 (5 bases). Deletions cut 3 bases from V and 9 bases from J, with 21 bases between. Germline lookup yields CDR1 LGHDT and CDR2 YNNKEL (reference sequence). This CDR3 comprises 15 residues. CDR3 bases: TGTGCCAGCAGCCACGAACGAGGGCAGAGCGTTGTGCAGTACTTC. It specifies CASSHERGQSVVQYF.